The 17 T cell receptor beta chains below all came from one sample that was sequenced in a study of vaccination and CD4 T cells after COVID-19. Their specific antigens are unknown. Sequenced with the Oncomine TCR Beta short-read assay was DNA taken from cultured CD4+ T cells. Each CDR3 protein is one row after TCRdb ran MiXCR on the PCR reads. In the table there are about 17,000 distinct CDR3 sequences, around 47% of which are singletons. Noted time point: late sampling 161 to 241 days after vaccination in a few convalescent patients. Treatment: approximately nine-day PBMC culture with coronavirus spike peptide pools or control peptides (ViraFEST assay). The sequenced sample was CD4+ T cells from blood, cultured in vitro, obtained about 7 months after SARS-CoV-2 vaccination. These receptors came from a human donor who had recovered from COVID-19.

The J gene is TRBJ1-2, the V gene TRBV15; 8 nucleotides match TRBD1. The germline gives CDR1 LNHNV, CDR2 YYDKDF (reference sequence). CDR3 length equals 15 residues. With V trimmed by 0 bases and J by 8 bases, 8 bases remained unmatched. CDR3 region: CATSRDAGGAGGYTF. CDR3 sequence (DNA): TGTGCCACCAGCAGAGACGCAGGGGGCGCAGGGGGCTACACCTTC.

This sequence joins TRBV20-1 and TRBJ1-1, with D perhaps TRBD1 (6 bases). V lost 6 bases and J 1 base, leaving 15 bases between the germline ends. Germline values: CDR1 DFQATT, CDR2 SNEGSKA (reference sequence). The CDR3 extends over 14 amino acids. In DNA form, the CDR3 reads TGCAGTGCAGGGGGAGGGAAGGGGAACACTGAAGCTTTCTTT. Its translation: CSAGGGKGNTEAFF.

The J gene is TRBJ1-1, the V gene TRBV27, with D possibly matching TRBD1 (5 bases). V was clipped by 5 bases and J by 3 bases, with 22 bases between them. Germline-derived CDR1 and CDR2 are MNHEY and SMNVEV (reference sequence). This CDR3 region has 17 residues. DNA of the CDR3: TGTGCCAGCAGTCCTCGACCCCCAGGGATACGGGACACTGAAGCTTTCTTT. This encodes CASSPRPPGIRDTEAFF.

In regard to this clonotype: One end of the junction does not line up with germline, which may come from a read error. The chain recombines TRBV4-1 with TRBJ2-3; perhaps TRBD2 as D (5 bases). CDR3 length: 15 residues. The germline CDR1 and CDR2 sequences are MGHRA and YSYEKL. The CDR3 bases are TGCGCCAGCAGTCAAGCCGGACTTTTCGCAGATACGCAGTATTTT. It yields the protein CASSQAGLFADTQYF.

Within the sample, this clonotype is medium-sized. The chain links TRBV20-1 to TRBJ2-7; 7 bases match TRBD2. Germline V gives CDR1 DFQATT, CDR2 SNEGSKA (reference sequence). This CDR3 contains 14 residues. V was clipped by 3 bases and J by 1 base; unmatched bases: 6. CDR3 nucleotide sequence: TGCAGTGCTAGCTCAGGGCGGGGGTCCTACGAGCAGTACTTC. This sequence encodes CSASSGRGSYEQYF.

V is TRBV28 and J is TRBJ2-1; D remains ambiguous. Deletions cut 6 bases from V and 5 bases from J, with 17 bases between. The CDR3 has 15 amino acids. Germline CDR1 reads MDHEN; CDR2 reads SYDVKM. DNA of the CDR3: TGTGCCAGCAGCTCTGTAGGCGGCCAAAACAATGAGCAGTTCTTC. As protein: CASSSVGGQNNEQFF.

V is TRBV6-2 or TRBV6-3 and J is TRBJ2-2, with D possibly matching TRBD2 (5 bases). V dropped 0 bases and J dropped 7 bases, with 12 bases sitting between them. The germline gives CDR1 MNHEY, CDR2 SVGEGT. The CDR3 covers 15 residues. The chain's CDR3 is CASSYSPEGSGELFF. The CDR3 DNA is TGTGCCAGCAGTTACTCCCCCGAGGGTAGCGGGGAGCTGTTTTTT.

The chain combines TRBV20-1 with TRBJ1-5; D is possibly TRBD1 (5 bases). CDR3 length equals 13 residues. The germline V gene has CDR1 DFQATT and CDR2 SNEGSKA (reference sequence). V lost 6 bases, J lost 0 bases, and 9 bases lay in between. The CDR3 sequence: CSATDYSNQPQHF. Here the CDR3 DNA reads TGCAGTGCGACAGATTATAGCAATCAGCCCCAGCATTTT.

The chain recombines TRBV7-2 with TRBJ2-1; a possible D gene is TRBD1 (6 bases). V lost 5 bases to trimming and J lost 2 bases, with 16 bases between them. Germline V gene data show CDR1 as SGHTA and CDR2 as FQGNSA. The CDR3 loop spans 16 amino acids. The CDR3 loop reads CASSNLGAYAYNEQFF. The CDR3 nucleotides are TGTGCCAGCAGCAATTTGGGGGCGTATGCCTACAATGAGCAGTTCTTC.

The chain uses TRBV6-2 or TRBV6-3 and TRBJ2-7; perhaps TRBD2 as D (5 bases). The ends were cut back, 5 bases at V and 1 base at J, with 9 bases in the middle. The V gene's germline CDR1 is MNHEY and CDR2 SVGEGT. The CDR3 consists of 13 residues. CDR3 bases: TGTGCCAGCAGTAGGACTGGGTCCTACGAGCAGTACTTC. It codes for CASSRTGSYEQYF.

The V call is TRBV6-1, the J call TRBJ2-7; D tentatively fits TRBD1 or TRBD2 (6 bases each). Between the trimmed V and J ends, which lost 6 bases and 2 bases, there was a span of 11 bases. The CDR3 sequence is 13 residues long. In germline, CDR1 is MNHNS, CDR2 SASEGT. This chain's CDR3 is CASSKGGPYEQYF. Here the CDR3 DNA reads TGTGCCAGCAGCAAGGGGGGACCCTACGAGCAGTACTTC.

The genes are TRBV6-1 and TRBJ2-1, with TRBD1 as a possible D gene (5 bases). Germline loops: CDR1 MNHNS, CDR2 SASEGT. This CDR3 contains 14 residues. V was shortened by 6 bases and J by 9 bases, with 18 bases between the two germline ends. CDR3 bases: TGTGCCAGCAGAGCCATCCAGGGATCCAGTGAGCAGTTCTTC. The encoded protein is CASRAIQGSSEQFF.

The table lists this clonotype with a few counts. V usage is TRBV27 and J usage is TRBJ2-7; D is undetermined. CDR1 and CDR2 from the germline V gene are MNHEY and SMNVEV (reference sequence). The ends were cut back, 5 bases at V and 0 bases at J, with 11 bases in the middle. This CDR3 region has 14 residues. This CDR3 is CASSPRLYSYEQYF. CDR3 DNA: TGTGCCAGCAGTCCCCGACTCTACTCCTACGAGCAGTACTTC.

This chain joins TRBV20-1 and TRBJ2-3; D is perhaps TRBD2 (5 bases). V dropped 6 bases and J dropped 2 bases, with 15 bases sitting between them. From germline, CDR1 is DFQATT and CDR2 SNEGSKA (reference sequence). CDR3 length: 14 amino acids. In nucleotides, the CDR3 is TGCAGTGCCCAGAGGGCGGGCACCACAGATACGCAGTATTTT. Protein product: CSAQRAGTTDTQYF.

The J gene is TRBJ2-3, the V gene TRBV20-1; D uncertain. The CDR3 contains 16 residues. From germline, CDR1 is DFQATT and CDR2 SNEGSKA (reference sequence). The V end lost 3 bases, the J end lost 0 bases, and 16 bases lay between the germline ends. The CDR3 reads CSARDPSVASTDTQYF. The CDR3 DNA reads TGCAGTGCTAGGGATCCTAGTGTTGCTAGCACAGATACGCAGTATTTT.

This clonotype was observed a handful of times. The V and J genes are TRBV5-1 and TRBJ1-5; a weak D match, TRBD1 (5 bases). From germline, CDR1 is SGHRS and CDR2 YFSETQ. CDR3 length: 15 amino acids. V lost 0 bases and J lost 6, with 13 bases in between. This CDR3 is CASSLDGQGVQPQHF. CDR3 bases: TGCGCCAGCAGCTTGGATGGGCAGGGTGTTCAGCCCCAGCATTTT.

Concerning this clonotype itself: An end of the junction differs from the germline gene, which may be a read error. The chain recombines TRBV6-5 with TRBJ1-6; 10 bases agree with TRBD1. Germline values: CDR1 MNHEY, CDR2 SVGAGI. The CDR3 sequence is 16 residues long. CDR3 amino acids: CASTYDRGLPNSPLHF. CDR3 nucleotides: TGTGCCAGCACTTACGACAGGGGGCTTCCCAATTCACCCCTCCACTTT.